Shown below are 28 T cell receptor beta chains from a single sample sequenced in a study of T cell repertoires in cytomegalovirus infection. TCRdb called the reads again in MiXCR, with one record for every CDR3 protein. The sample has a few hundred thousand distinct CDR3 sequences, under 55% seen once. No antigen has been identified for these receptors. The sample was cultured PBMCs, taken from culture after CMV antigen stimulation. The receptors were sampled from a human donor in good health (CMV status not recorded). Some clones in this sample may be carry-over from other donors' samples.

The chain employs TRBV6-6 and TRBJ2-1; 13 nucleotides match TRBD2. The trim removed 6 bases at V and 5 bases at J, leaving 7 bases unmatched. The CDR3 contains 16 residues. The germline CDR1 and CDR2 sequences are MNHNY and SVGAGI (reference sequence). For the CDR3, the DNA is TGTGCCAGCAGGAGACTAGCGGGGGGCGACGACAATGAGCAGTTCTTC. As protein: CASRRLAGGDDNEQFF.

This clonotype was detected many times. The gene calls are TRBV7-2 and TRBJ2-5, with D tentatively TRBD2 (6 bases). CDR3 length: 14 amino acids. The germline CDR1 and CDR2 sequences are SGHTA and FQGNSA. V was trimmed by 1 base and J by 3 bases, leaving 9 bases between them. CDR3 amino acids: CASSLDWGEETQYF. The CDR3 bases are TGTGCCAGCAGCTTAGATTGGGGGGAAGAGACCCAGTACTTC.

There are a few counts of this clonotype. At one of its ends the junction is not consistent with the germline gene, which may arise from a read error. The rearrangement joins TRBV7-2 to TRBJ2-7; a weak D match, TRBD1 (6 bases). The germline V gene has CDR1 SGHTA and CDR2 FQGNSA. The CDR3 loop spans 12 amino acids. DNA for the CDR3: TGTGCCAGCAGCACTCGAACCGGGACAAGTTCCTTC. Residues: CASSTRTGTSSF.

For this clonotype: The junction departs from germline at one end; a sequencing error may be responsible. This chain joins TRBV12-3 or TRBV12-4 and TRBJ2-7; the D gene is possibly TRBD2 (6 bases). The CDR3 is made up of 13 amino acids. The CDR3 bases are TGTGCCAGCAGACGGTCTAGCGTCTACGCGCAGTACTTC. Its protein is CASRRSSVYAQYF.

V gene TRBV20-1 combines with J gene TRBJ2-7, with 9 positions matching TRBD2. CDR3 length: 15 amino acids. Germline CDR1 DFQATT, CDR2 SNEGSKA (reference sequence). V shed 5 bases, J shed 4 bases, and the junction held 12 bases outside the gene matches. In nucleotides, the CDR3 is TGCAGTGCTCTCAGAGCGGGAGGTGGGTTATACGAGCAGTACTTC. This sequence encodes CSALRAGGGLYEQYF.

This chain uses TRBV5-1 with TRBJ2-5; 9 bases map to TRBD2. Germline CDR1 reads SGHRS; CDR2 reads YFSETQ. V was pared by 0 bases and J by 1 base, with 4 bases of the junction left unmatched. There are 16 residues in the CDR3. The CDR3 DNA follows: TGCGCCAGCAGCTTGGAGTTTAGCGGGGGCCAAGAGACCCAGTACTTC. It is translated as CASSLEFSGGQETQYF.

The genes are TRBV6-6 and TRBJ1-2; the D gene is possibly TRBD1 (5 bases). CDR3 size: 14 residues. Per the germline V gene, CDR1 is MNHNY and CDR2 is SVGAGI (reference sequence). V lost 6 bases to trimming and J lost 4 bases, with 15 bases between them. CDR3 residues: CASSQRQGSYGYTF. The CDR3 nucleotides read TGTGCCAGCAGCCAACGGCAGGGTTCCTATGGCTACACCTTC.

The chain uses TRBV7-9 and TRBJ1-2; 10 nucleotides match TRBD1. The CDR3 runs 14 residues. V lost 5 bases to trimming and J lost 5 bases; unmatched junction nucleotides: 5. Germline V lookup: CDR1 SEHNR, CDR2 FQNEAQ (reference sequence). As DNA, the CDR3 is TGTGCCAGCAGCCCCCCGGGACAGGGGTATGGCTACACCTTC. It codes for CASSPPGQGYGYTF.

There are a few counts of this clonotype. The rearrangement joins TRBV11-1 to TRBJ1-1; no reliable D call. This CDR3 comprises 13 residues. In germline, CDR1 is SGHAT, CDR2 FQDESV (reference sequence). V dropped 5 bases and J dropped 6 bases, with 13 bases sitting between them. This chain's CDR3 is CASSPRQDSEAFF. In DNA form, the CDR3 reads TGTGCCAGCAGCCCCCGACAAGATTCTGAAGCTTTCTTT.

The chain employs TRBV20-1 and TRBJ1-6, with 8 bases fitting TRBD1. After removal of 6 bases from V and 10 bases from J, the junction contained 8 bases not matched to a gene. Germline-derived CDR1 and CDR2 are DFQATT and SNEGSKA (reference sequence). This CDR3 is 13 amino acids long. In DNA form, the CDR3 reads TGCAGTGCCATCGACAGGGGAGGCTCACCCCTCCACTTT. It encodes CSAIDRGGSPLHF.

The chain employs TRBV19 and TRBJ2-3, with TRBD1 identical over 7 bases. Looked up from germline, CDR1 is LNHDA and CDR2 is SQIVND (reference sequence). The V segment lost 9 bases and the J segment 2 bases; nucleotides outside the gene matches: 8. The CDR3 totals 14 residues. The DNA of the CDR3 is TGTGCCAGCGGTCGAGGACAGGTCACAGATACGCAGTATTTT. Residues: CASGRGQVTDTQYF.

The chain recombines TRBV19 with TRBJ2-2, with TRBD1 identical over 9 bases. V dropped 9 bases and J dropped 5; count of bases not matched to a gene: 10. Germline CDR1 is LNHDA and CDR2 is SQIVND (reference sequence). The CDR3 is 15 amino acids. DNA of the CDR3: TGTGCCAGCGAGAACAGGGGGCGTTTGACCGGGGAGCTGTTTTTT. Translating it yields CASENRGRLTGELFF.

The CDR3 coding sequence is TGTGCCAGCAGTTTATCGAGGACAGGGGGGAGCAATGAGCAGTTCTTC. This sequence encodes CASSLSRTGGSNEQFF. The chain has TRBV27 and TRBJ2-1; TRBD1 matches at 10 bases. This CDR3 spans 16 amino acids. The V and J ends lost 0 bases and 6 bases, in that order; junction bases with no gene match: 5. In germline, CDR1 is MNHEY, CDR2 SMNVEV (reference sequence).

The V and J genes are TRBV19 and TRBJ1-2, with TRBD1 matching 7 bases. The CDR3 has 14 amino acids. Germline CDR1 is LNHDA and CDR2 is SQIVND (reference sequence). V lost 3 bases to trimming and J lost 7 bases; unmatched junction nucleotides: 8. This chain's CDR3 is CASSILTGSSGYTF. The CDR3 DNA reads TGTGCCAGTAGTATTCTGACAGGGTCTAGTGGCTACACCTTC.

The V call is TRBV6-2 or TRBV6-3, the J call TRBJ1-1, with TRBD1 as a possible D gene (6 bases). CDR3 length equals 19 residues. The V gene's germline CDR1 is MNHEY and CDR2 SVGEGT. V was cut by 6 bases and J by 5 bases, with 31 bases left in between. CDR3 protein: CASRSPGVWGAPKGTEAFF. For the CDR3, the DNA is TGTGCCAGCAGGTCTCCAGGGGTATGGGGCGCCCCAAAGGGAACTGAAGCTTTCTTT.

The CDR3 bases are TGTGCCAGCAGCGCCCTTACGGTTTCCTACAATGAGCAGTTCTTC. It yields the protein CASSALTVSYNEQFF. The V call is TRBV2, the J call TRBJ2-1; D is unresolved. The germline gives CDR1 SNHLY, CDR2 FYNNEI. The germline V and J ends were trimmed by 6 bases and 1 base, with 13 bases remaining between them. The CDR3 loop spans 15 amino acids.

A word on this clonotype: A read error may produce the germline difference seen at one junction end. J is TRBJ1-3 and V is TRBV7-2, with unresolved D. The germline V gene has CDR1 SGHTA and CDR2 FQGNSA. This CDR3 has 14 amino acids. DNA for the CDR3: TGTGCCAGCAGCTTAATAAGATCTGGCAACACCATATATTTT. Amino acid sequence: CASSLIRSGNTIYF.

This chain uses TRBV6-6 with TRBJ2-7; D is uncertain. This CDR3 spans 16 amino acids. V was trimmed by 5 bases and J by 0 bases, leaving 17 bases between them. The V gene's germline CDR1 is MNHNY and CDR2 SVGAGI (reference sequence). The CDR3 region is CASSPNYGITSYEQYF. The CDR3 DNA reads TGTGCCAGCAGTCCCAATTATGGAATCACCTCCTACGAGCAGTACTTC.

The rearrangement joins TRBV27 to TRBJ2-4, with 10 bases lining up with TRBD2. The CDR3 sequence is 15 residues long. From germline, CDR1 is MNHEY and CDR2 SMNVEV (reference sequence). The trim removed 6 bases at V and 3 bases at J, leaving 5 bases unmatched. CDR3 in amino acids: CASRTSGHLKNIQYF. CDR3 sequence (DNA): TGTGCCAGCAGGACTAGCGGGCATCTCAAAAACATTCAGTACTTC.

V and J are TRBV11-2 and TRBJ1-4; 8 nucleotides align to TRBD1. CDR1 SGHAT and CDR2 FQNNGV come from the germline V gene. The CDR3 loop spans 15 amino acids. Losses at the gene ends were 5 bases for V and 7 bases for J; bases not matched to a gene: 9. The CDR3 is CASSPTGQVFEKLFF. The CDR3, as DNA: TGTGCCAGCAGCCCCACGGGACAGGTTTTTGAAAAACTGTTTTTT.

The gene calls are TRBV27 and TRBJ2-3; D not resolved. Germline CDR1 and CDR2: MNHEY and SMNVEV (reference sequence). The V and J ends lost 2 bases and 7 bases respectively, with 13 bases between them. There are 14 residues in the CDR3. CDR3 amino acids: CASSLSLVEYTQYF. In nucleotides, the CDR3 is TGTGCCAGCAGTTTAAGCCTAGTGGAATATACGCAGTATTTT.

The chain is built from TRBV7-9 and TRBJ1-5; TRBD1 is a possible D gene (5 bases). The ends were cut back, 4 bases at V and 6 bases at J, with 7 bases in the middle. The CDR3 extends over 12 amino acids. From germline, CDR1 is SEHNR and CDR2 FQNEAQ (reference sequence). This CDR3 reads CASSSQGQPQHF. CDR3 coding DNA: TGTGCCAGCAGCTCTCAGGGTCAGCCCCAGCATTTT. The variable domain in full, completed from reference TRBV7-9 and TRBJ1-5, reads DTGVSQNPRHKITKRGQNVTFRCDPISEHNRLYWYRQTLGQGPEFLTYFQNEAQLEKSRLLSDRFSAERPKGSFSTLEIQRTEQGDSAMYLCASSSQGQPQHFGDGTRLSIL.

This clonotype was seen only once. The rearrangement joins TRBV29-1 to TRBJ1-3, with unresolved D. Germline CDR1 SQVTM, CDR2 ANQGSEA. Trimming stripped 4 bases from V and 0 bases from J, with 10 bases between. The CDR3 is made up of 14 amino acids. CDR3 bases: TGCAGCGTTGTTTTAAGATACTCTGGAAACACCATATATTTT. Amino acid sequence: CSVVLRYSGNTIYF.

The rearrangement links TRBV4-2 to TRBJ1-4, with 8 bases identical to TRBD1. V gave up 0 bases and J gave up 5 bases; unmatched junction bases: 14. The CDR3 contains 19 residues. CDR1 is LGHNA, CDR2 YNFKEQ, per germline. CDR3 amino acids: CASSQDAMARTGQNEKLFF. The CDR3 DNA follows: TGTGCCAGCAGCCAAGATGCGATGGCCAGGACAGGGCAAAATGAAAAACTGTTTTTT.

This clonotype was picked up a small number of times. The genes are TRBV27 and TRBJ2-7; D is perhaps TRBD1 or TRBD2 (5 bases each). This CDR3 has 14 residues. Trimming took 2 bases from V and 5 from J, leaving 13 bases between them. Germline CDR1 reads MNHEY; CDR2 reads SMNVEV (reference sequence). For the CDR3, the DNA is TGTGCCAGCAGTTTAATTGCGGGCAGGGACGAGCAGTACTTC. Its protein product is CASSLIAGRDEQYF.

The gene calls are TRBV6-2 or TRBV6-3 and TRBJ1-1; D is unresolved. The germline V gene encodes CDR1 MNHEY and CDR2 SVGEGT. The V gene lost 3 bases and the J gene lost 3 bases, with 8 bases spanning the gap. The CDR3 extends over 13 amino acids. The CDR3, as DNA: TGTGCCAGCAGTTATCGGCAGCACACTGAAGCTTTCTTT. Translation gives CASSYRQHTEAFF.

This clonotype has just a few counts. V and J are TRBV7-6 and TRBJ2-1; perhaps D is TRBD1 or TRBD2 (6 bases each). The V end lost 3 bases, the J end lost 8 bases, and 20 bases lay between the germline ends. The CDR3 totals 16 residues. The germline gives CDR1 SGHVS, CDR2 FNYEAQ. The CDR3 bases are TGTGCCAGCAGCTTTGGCCCACGGGGGCATGGCGATGAGCAGTTCTTC. The encoded protein is CASSFGPRGHGDEQFF.

The chain is built from TRBV4-1 and TRBJ2-7; 7 bases map to TRBD2. J was trimmed by 3 bases and V by 3 bases; bases with no gene match: 8. The CDR3 consists of 15 residues. Germline V gene sequence: CDR1 MGHRA, CDR2 YSYEKL. CDR3 nucleotide sequence: TGCGCCAGCAGCCACGGACTAGTCCGGGTCTACGAGCAGTACTTC. Its translation: CASSHGLVRVYEQYF.